This T cell receptor (beta chain) was retrieved from a study of T cell responses to AZD1222 COVID-19 vaccine. Study as a whole: Investigators merged groups given second doses at roughly 4 or roughly 12 weeks. Overall study findings and caveats: Mostly white British, mostly female donors; authors suggested clonal diversity may be underestimated. The study sampled repertoires only after the peak T cell response. Dominant CD4 TCR responses targeted spike regions 160-218 and 743-854.

A note on this clone: Its cognate antigen is unknown.

Profiled with immunoSEQ multiplex PCR; TCRdb holds only in-frame clones, not every one. The profile covers about 92,000 clones, with 80% to 90% appearing a single time and more than 1.5% taken by the ten largest. CDR1 and CDR2 from the germline V gene are LNHDA and SQIVND (reference sequence). The CDR3 is 13 residues long. After removal of 3 bases from V and 6 bases from J, the junction contained 3 bases not matched to a gene. The chain links TRBV19 to TRBJ2-7; TRBD1 aligns across 9 bases. The clonotype comes from an adult in good health. The sample in question was peripheral blood, obtained on day 0 of AZD1222 vaccination. CDR3 DNA sequence: TGTGCCAGTAGTATCGGGACAGGGAGCGAGCAGTACTTC. It is translated as CASSIGTGSEQYF.